This TCR beta chain was sequenced for a study of cytomegalovirus exposure and HLA in healthy donors. Study-level points and caveats: A later analysis associated 15,000 to 20,000 TCR beta sequences with HLA alleles at a 0.05 false discovery rate. It was only CMV serostatus that was available as immune exposure information. When analyzed later, a missense DCLRE1C variant was found to be linked to TCR beta V- and J-gene trimming.

Trimming removed 6 bases from V and 2 bases from J; junction bases left unmatched: 7. The germline gives CDR1 MNHEY, CDR2 SVGAGI. CDR3 length: 15 amino acids. This clone was seen only a few times. Its target is not known. The primer mix had 60 Vbeta and 13 Jbeta primers. Clones were read by immunoSEQ multiplex PCR, and TCRdb kept only the in-frame ones, dropping some. This sample has 100,000 to 140,000 clones, with 60% to 75% found just once. This clonotype originated in a man aged 25-45 years in good health and CMV-seronegative. The sequenced sample consisted of PBMCs. The chain recombines TRBV6-5 with TRBJ1-3; TRBD1 aligns across 7 bases. The CDR3 region is CASSRQGGTGNTIYF. The DNA for the CDR3 is TGTGCCAGCAGCCGACAGGGAGGAACTGGAAACACCATATATTTT.